This T cell receptor (beta chain) appears in the sequencing data of a study of blood T cell repertoires in COVID-19. Study-wide context: Samples representing acute and convalescent COVID-19 were sourced from the United States, Italy and Spain.

Per the original methods: Amplification from reference gene primers served as the basis for estimated nucleated cell counts. Using immunoSEQ multiplex PCR, the repertoire was profiled, and TCRdb retains in-frame clones only, with some absent. V and J calls and clone size are given by that table; D and trimming were obtained from the DNA. Here the sample spans 60,000 to 70,000 clones, 80% to 85% being singletons. Trimming shortened V by 0 bases and J by 1 base, and 10 bases separated the two germline ends. The CDR3 spans 16 residues. Germline V lookup: CDR1 MNHEY, CDR2 SVGAGI. The J gene is TRBJ2-1, the V gene TRBV6-5; weak D call: TRBD2 (6 bases). The sequenced sample was peripheral blood. The sequence was collected from a man over 45 with active COVID-19. CDR3 residues: CASSYSAGMSYNEQFF. CDR3 sequence (DNA): TGTGCCAGCAGTTACTCGGCGGGGATGTCCTACAATGAGCAGTTCTTC.